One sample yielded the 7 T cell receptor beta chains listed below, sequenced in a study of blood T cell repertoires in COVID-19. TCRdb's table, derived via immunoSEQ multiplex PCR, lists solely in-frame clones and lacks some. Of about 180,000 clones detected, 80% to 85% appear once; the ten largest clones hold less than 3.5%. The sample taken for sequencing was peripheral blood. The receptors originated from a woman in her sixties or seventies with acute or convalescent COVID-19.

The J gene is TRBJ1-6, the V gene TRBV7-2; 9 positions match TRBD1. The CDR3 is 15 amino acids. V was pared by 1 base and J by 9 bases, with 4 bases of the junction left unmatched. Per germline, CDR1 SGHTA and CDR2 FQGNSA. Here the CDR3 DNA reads TGTGCCAGCAGCTTAGTGGGGACAGGGAGTTCACCCCTCCACTTT. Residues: CASSLVGTGSSPLHF.

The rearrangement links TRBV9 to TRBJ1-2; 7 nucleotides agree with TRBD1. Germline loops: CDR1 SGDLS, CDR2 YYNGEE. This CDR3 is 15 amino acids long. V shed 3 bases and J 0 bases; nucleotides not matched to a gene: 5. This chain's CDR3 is CASSETGASNYGYTF. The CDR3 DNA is TGTGCCAGCAGCGAAACAGGGGCCTCTAACTATGGCTACACCTTC.

CDR3 loop: CATSRGAGAYEQYF. In DNA, the CDR3 is TGTGCCACCAGCAGAGGCGCGGGGGCCTACGAGCAGTACTTC. The gene calls are TRBV15 and TRBJ2-7; TRBD2 agrees at 7 bases. Losses at the gene ends were 1 base for V and 2 bases for J; bases not matched to a gene: 2. Germline values: CDR1 LNHNV, CDR2 YYDKDF (reference sequence). This CDR3 contains 14 residues.

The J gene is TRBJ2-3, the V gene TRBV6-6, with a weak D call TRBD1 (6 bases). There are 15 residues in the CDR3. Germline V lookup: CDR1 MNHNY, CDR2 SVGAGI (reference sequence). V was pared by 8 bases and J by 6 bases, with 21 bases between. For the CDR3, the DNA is TGTGCCAGCGCGTCGGGACAAGTGACACTTGATACGCAGTATTTT. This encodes CASASGQVTLDTQYF.

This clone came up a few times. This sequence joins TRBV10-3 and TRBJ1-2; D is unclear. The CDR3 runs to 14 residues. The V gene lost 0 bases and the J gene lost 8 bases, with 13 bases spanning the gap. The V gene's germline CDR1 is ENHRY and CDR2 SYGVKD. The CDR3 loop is CAISESNGEWGYTF. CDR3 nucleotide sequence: TGTGCCATCAGTGAGTCGAACGGGGAGTGGGGCTACACCTTC.

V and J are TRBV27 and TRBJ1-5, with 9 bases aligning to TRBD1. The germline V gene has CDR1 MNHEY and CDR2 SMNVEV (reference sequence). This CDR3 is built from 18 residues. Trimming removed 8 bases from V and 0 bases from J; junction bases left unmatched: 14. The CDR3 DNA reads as TGTGCCAGCGCCCCGGGGGGACAGGGAGTTAATAGCAATCAGCCCCAGCATTTT. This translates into CASAPGGQGVNSNQPQHF.

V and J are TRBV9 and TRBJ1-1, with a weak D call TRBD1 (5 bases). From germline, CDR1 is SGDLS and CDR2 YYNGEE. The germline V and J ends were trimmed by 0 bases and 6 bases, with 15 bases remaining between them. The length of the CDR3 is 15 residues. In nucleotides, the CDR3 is TGTGCCAGCAGCGTAGGGTCAGGGATTGGAGCTGAAGCTTTCTTT. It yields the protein CASSVGSGIGAEAFF.